These 10 T cell receptor beta chains share one sample of origin, sequenced in a study of T cell repertoires in aging, cancer and after chemotherapy. TCR beta rearrangements were amplified from peripheral blood genomic DNA. TRB rearrangements spanning V, D and J were amplified using mixed TRB-A/B primers. Using its own MiXCR run on the multiplex PCR reads, TCRdb lists one record per CDR3 protein. The sample carries some 1,800 distinct CDR3 sequences, around 30% recorded once. What was sequenced was blood. The receptor set was obtained from a human donor with a blood cancer. The donor label of this sample is uncertain.

The sample holds a few counts of this clonotype. The V and J genes are TRBV12-3 or TRBV12-4 and TRBJ2-3, with TRBD1 identical over 9 bases. V trimming: 1 base; J trimming: 5 bases; junction bases outside the gene matches: 4. The CDR3 is made up of 15 amino acids. For the CDR3, the DNA is TGTGCCAGCAGTTTAGGGGGACAGGGAAGAGATACGCAGTATTTT. Protein: CASSLGGQGRDTQYF.

By proportion, this clonotype is medium-sized. The chain couples TRBV12-3 or TRBV12-4 to TRBJ2-1; D call uncertain. This CDR3 contains 15 residues. Trimming took off 7 bases at V and 0 bases at J, with 13 bases between the two ends. This CDR3 is CASTLDVSSYNEQFF. The CDR3 nucleotides read TGTGCCAGCACCTTAGATGTGAGCTCCTACAATGAGCAGTTCTTC.

The rearrangement joins TRBV6-2 or TRBV6-3 to TRBJ2-3; TRBD2 matches 13 bases. Looked up from germline, CDR1 is MNHEY and CDR2 is SVGEGT. Germline trimming cut 5 bases from V and 1 base from J; bases unmatched to any gene: 9. This CDR3 spans 18 amino acids. This chain's CDR3 is CASSEWTSGRIGTDTQYF. CDR3 bases: TGTGCCAGCAGTGAGTGGACTAGCGGGAGAATCGGCACAGATACGCAGTATTTT.

This clonotype has only a few counts. The rearrangement links TRBV5-6 to TRBJ1-1, with D unresolved. This CDR3 has 14 residues. CDR1 and CDR2 from the germline V gene are SGHDT and YYEEEE. Trimming removed 2 bases from V and 0 bases from J, with 8 bases in between. This CDR3 reads CASSLAAMNTEAFF. The CDR3 DNA is TGTGCCAGCAGCTTAGCAGCGATGAACACTGAAGCTTTCTTT.

This clonotype was seen a handful of times. The chain employs TRBV20-1 and TRBJ1-5; D remains ambiguous. Germline assignment: CDR1 DFQATT and CDR2 SNEGSKA (reference sequence). The CDR3 has 15 amino acids. V lost 6 bases, J lost 1 base, and 16 bases lay in between. CDR3 sequence reads: CSASSGRESNQPQHF. The CDR3 DNA is TGCAGTGCCTCATCTGGGAGGGAGAGCAATCAGCCCCAGCATTTT.

The CDR3 DNA reads as TGTGCCAGCAGCTTAGTCGTTTCACCCCTCCACTTT. Its translation: CASSLVVSPLHF. The J gene is TRBJ1-6, the V gene TRBV7-4; D gene unclear. The CDR3 runs to 12 residues. CDR1 is SGHVT and CDR2 is SQSDAQ in the germline V gene. Trimming left V 1 base short and J 9 bases short, with 4 bases between.

The chain is built from TRBV6-1 and TRBJ2-7, with D unresolved. Trimming took off 10 bases at V and 0 bases at J, with 13 bases between the two ends. CDR1 is MNHNS and CDR2 is SASEGT in the germline V gene. This CDR3 has 13 amino acids. CDR3 loop: CATSGFYSYEQYF. The CDR3, as DNA: TGTGCCACCTCGGGTTTTTACTCCTACGAGCAGTACTTC.

The chain combines TRBV28 with TRBJ1-6; 8 bases match TRBD1. The germline gives CDR1 MDHEN, CDR2 SYDVKM. V trimming: 7 bases; J trimming: 9 bases; junction bases outside the gene matches: 5. This CDR3 has 13 residues. CDR3 protein: CASNSGGGSPLHF. CDR3 in DNA: TGTGCCAGCAACTCAGGGGGCGGTTCACCCCTCCACTTT.

The rearrangement joins TRBV20-1 to TRBJ1-2, with D unclear. The CDR3 sequence is 11 residues long. Trimming removed 5 bases from V and 1 base from J, with 5 bases in between. Germline CDR1 reads DFQATT; CDR2 reads SNEGSKA (reference sequence). The CDR3 region has the DNA TGCAGTGCTCCCAATAACTATGGCTACACCTTC. It translates to CSAPNNYGYTF.

J is TRBJ2-1 and V is TRBV6-2 or TRBV6-3, with TRBD1 identical over 7 bases. V lost 6 bases to trimming and J lost 7 bases; unmatched junction nucleotides: 9. The germline CDR1 and CDR2 sequences are MNHEY and SVGEGT. The CDR3 is made up of 14 amino acids. The CDR3 is CASRRTGTRNEQFF. As DNA, the CDR3 is TGTGCCAGCAGGCGGACAGGAACGAGGAATGAGCAGTTCTTC.